This T cell receptor beta chain is from a study of T cells in Graves' hyperthyroidism and ophthalmopathy. Findings of the study overall: Ophthalmopathy was identified by the model a median about 6.8 months ahead of onset.

The TCR beta CDR3 regions underwent amplification using RNA transcripts as the source. TCR CDR3 regions were first amplified by RT-PCR with HTBI primers. MiXCR, applied by TCRdb to the multiplex PCR reads, yields one record per CDR3 protein. The sample holds more than 300,000 distinct CDR3 sequences; 14% are singletons and the top ten take 20% to 25%. V lost 2 bases and J 8 bases, leaving 9 bases between the germline ends. CDR1 and CDR2 (germline): MDHEN, SYDVKM. CDR3 size: 12 residues. With regard to this clonotype: Its target is unknown.

This rearrangement joins TRBV28 to TRBJ1-2, with D unclear. The sequence was collected from a woman aged 30 to 39 with Graves' hyperthyroidism. Material for sequencing was blood. CDR3 nucleotide sequence: TGTGCCAGCAGTTTAGACGCTTCAGGCTACACCTTC. This sequence encodes CASSLDASGYTF.